This passage covers 25 T cell receptor beta chains from one sample sequenced in a study of human T cells and chemical hapten exposure. A single record per CDR3 protein comes from TCRdb applying MiXCR to the RACE reads. The sample carries roughly 80,000 distinct CDR3 sequences, approximately 14% recorded once. Time point given: pre-sensitization, week 0. Treatment reported: therapeutic diphenylcyclopropenone sensitization with weekly scalp DPC. This sample comprised whole blood, obtained in connection with sensitization to the hapten diphenylcyclopropenone (DPC). These TCRs come from a woman between 50 and 59 years old with alopecia areata. Some clones in this sample may be carry-over from other donors' samples.

The CDR3 is CASSLVSTGELFF. CDR3 DNA: TGTGCCAGCAGCTTAGTGTCGACCGGGGAGCTGTTTTTT. The V and J genes are TRBV11-3 and TRBJ2-2, with D hard to call. V lost 1 base to trimming and J lost 5 bases, with 5 bases between them. The CDR3 runs to 13 residues. Germline values: CDR1 SGHNT, CDR2 YENEEA.

The chain links TRBV6-1 to TRBJ2-1, with a tentative D call TRBD1 (5 bases). CDR1 and CDR2 (germline): MNHNS, SASEGT. The CDR3 sequence is 11 residues long. Trimming took 5 bases from V and 8 from J, leaving 7 bases between them. The CDR3 DNA is TGTGCCAGCAGTAAACAGGATGAGCAGTTCTTC. Translation gives CASSKQDEQFF.

This clonotype was found many times. This chain uses TRBV7-2 with TRBJ2-3; 9 bases agree with TRBD1. Germline loops: CDR1 SGHTA, CDR2 FQGNSA. The trim removed 1 base at V and 4 bases at J, leaving 3 bases unmatched. This CDR3 has 15 residues. CDR3 sequence: CASSLGDRDADTQYF. Here the CDR3 DNA reads TGTGCCAGCAGCTTAGGGGACAGGGATGCAGATACGCAGTATTTT.

This chain links TRBV28 with TRBJ1-2; maybe TRBD1 (6 bases). Germline CDR1 and CDR2: MDHEN and SYDVKM. The CDR3 runs 13 residues. Trimming stripped 7 bases from V and 5 bases from J, with 14 bases between. The CDR3 nucleotides read TGTGCCAGCAATCCCGGGACACAATATGGCTACACCTTC. Protein sequence: CASNPGTQYGYTF.

The gene calls are TRBV28 and TRBJ2-7; 9 positions match TRBD1. V gave up 6 bases and J gave up 2 bases; unmatched junction bases: 5. Germline V gene lookup returns CDR1 MDHEN and CDR2 SYDVKM. This CDR3 has 14 residues. The CDR3 region has the DNA TGTGCCAGCAGACCCACAGGGGGCACCTACGAGCAGTACTTC. It encodes CASRPTGGTYEQYF.

This clonotype was picked up one time. V and J are TRBV20-1 and TRBJ2-5; 12 bases match TRBD2. Germline V gives CDR1 DFQATT, CDR2 SNEGSKA (reference sequence). The CDR3 contains 15 residues. Losses at the gene ends were 4 bases for V and 1 base for J; bases not matched to a gene: 4. CDR3 region: CSAKLAGGTQETQYF. In DNA form, the CDR3 reads TGCAGTGCTAAACTAGCGGGAGGAACCCAAGAGACCCAGTACTTC.

V is TRBV7-8 and J is TRBJ2-7; D ambiguous. The germline V gene has CDR1 SGHVS and CDR2 FQNEAQ. Trimming shortened V by 5 bases and J by 4 bases, and 9 bases separated the two germline ends. The CDR3 sequence is 12 residues long. Here the CDR3 reads CASSRLGYEQYF. The CDR3 DNA sequence: TGTGCCAGCAGCCGACTCGGGTACGAGCAGTACTTC.

This clonotype turned up a few times. The chain carries TRBV7-2 and TRBJ2-5, with D possibly being TRBD1 or TRBD2 (5 bases each). V was cut by 1 base and J by 0 bases, with 9 bases left in between. This CDR3 spans 15 amino acids. Per germline, CDR1 SGHTA and CDR2 FQGNSA. CDR3 nucleotides: TGTGCCAGCAGCTTAGTGGGGGATAACCAAGAGACCCAGTACTTC. Amino acids: CASSLVGDNQETQYF.

This clonotype was counted only a few times. The chain combines TRBV20-1 with TRBJ2-1; D call uncertain. V gave up 3 bases and J gave up 10 bases, with 16 bases separating them. The V gene's germline CDR1 is DFQATT and CDR2 SNEGSKA (reference sequence). The CDR3 runs to 13 residues. The CDR3 region is CSASRDAPYEQFF. The CDR3 nucleotides read TGCAGTGCTAGTAGGGATGCCCCATACGAGCAGTTCTTC.

This clonotype was seen only a few times. The chain has TRBV12-3 or TRBV12-4 and TRBJ1-6; 9 bases line up with TRBD1. The CDR3 totals 14 residues. Trimming at V came to 6 bases and at J to 8 bases, leaving 5 bases not matched to a gene. This chain's CDR3 is CASSHWDRDSPLHF. CDR3 DNA sequence: TGTGCCAGCAGCCATTGGGACAGGGATTCACCCCTCCACTTT.

CDR3 sequence: CASNPFSTEAFF. The CDR3 nucleotides read TGTGCCAGCAACCCCTTCTCCACTGAAGCTTTCTTT. The chain is built from TRBV2 and TRBJ1-1; D unresolved. The V end lost 7 bases, the J end lost 4 bases, and 10 bases lay between the germline ends. Germline CDR1 and CDR2: SNHLY and FYNNEI. The CDR3 is 12 residues long. Filled out from reference TRBV2 and TRBJ1-1, the complete variable domain reads EPEVTQTPSHQVTQMGQEVILRCVPISNHLYFYWYRQILGQKVEFLVSFYNNEISEKSEIFDDQFSVERPDGSNFTLKIRSTKLEDSAMYFCASNPFSTEAFFGQGTRLTVV.

This clonotype showed up just a few times. This chain connects TRBV28 to TRBJ1-1, with 9 positions matching TRBD1. V gave up 7 bases and J gave up 6 bases; unmatched junction bases: 9. This CDR3 is built from 14 residues. Germline V gene data show CDR1 as MDHEN and CDR2 as SYDVKM. CDR3 region: CASTGDRVGAEAFF. The CDR3 coding sequence is TGTGCCAGCACCGGGGACAGGGTGGGCGCTGAAGCTTTCTTT.

This clonotype was found many times. The chain recombines TRBV29-1 with TRBJ2-5; 8 nucleotides agree with TRBD1. This CDR3 has 13 residues. Germline lookup yields CDR1 SQVTM and CDR2 ANQGSEA. With 7 bases clipped from V and 1 base from J, the junction kept 5 bases outside the gene matches. CDR3: CSADRGIQETQYF. The CDR3 DNA is TGCAGCGCTGACAGGGGAATCCAAGAGACCCAGTACTTC.

This sequence joins TRBV7-2 and TRBJ1-1, with a possible D match to TRBD1 (5 bases). The length of the CDR3 is 13 residues. V lost 10 bases and J 6 bases, leaving 18 bases between the germline ends. From germline, CDR1 is SGHTA and CDR2 FQGNSA. Written as DNA, the CDR3 is TGTGCCAACAAACTATTGAGGGACGCTGAAGCTTTCTTT. Translation: CANKLLRDAEAFF.

This clonotype was seen just once. The chain couples TRBV7-2 to TRBJ1-6; a weak D match, TRBD1 (6 bases). Germline V CDR1 and CDR2: SGHTA, FQGNSA. The length of the CDR3 is 16 residues. The V gene lost 5 bases and the J gene lost 0 bases, with 11 bases spanning the gap. CDR3 loop: CASSLQGSSYNSPLHF. The DNA of the CDR3 is TGTGCCAGCAGCCTTCAGGGGAGCTCCTATAATTCACCCCTCCACTTT.

This clonotype has ten or more counts. This chain joins TRBV29-1 and TRBJ1-2; D may be TRBD1 (5 bases). V was clipped by 6 bases and J by 7 bases, with 24 bases between them. Germline values: CDR1 SQVTM, CDR2 ANQGSEA. CDR3 length: 15 residues. The CDR3 DNA is TGCAGCGTCGAAAAAACTTGGGCAGGGCTGGGTGGCTACACCTTC. Protein: CSVEKTWAGLGGYTF.

The chain has TRBV6-5 and TRBJ2-1, with D perhaps matching TRBD2 (6 bases). The V end lost 5 bases, the J end lost 5 bases, and 13 bases lay between the germline ends. This CDR3 is built from 14 residues. From germline, CDR1 is MNHEY and CDR2 SVGAGI. CDR3 bases: TGTGCCAGCAGTCCTGGGGACTTTAACAATGAGCAGTTCTTC. This sequence encodes CASSPGDFNNEQFF.

This clonotype was recorded a few times. V usage is TRBV7-6 and J usage is TRBJ1-2; D perhaps matches TRBD1 (5 bases). The CDR3 runs to 15 residues. CDR1 SGHVS and CDR2 FNYEAQ come from the germline V gene. The V gene lost 1 base and the J gene lost 9 bases, with 18 bases spanning the gap. In DNA form, the CDR3 reads TGTGCCAGCAGCTTAGGCGTGGGACCGTTAGTAAGCTACACCTTC. Translating it yields CASSLGVGPLVSYTF.

This clonotype was counted ten times or more. CDR3 bases: TGTGCCAGCAGCTTAAACTTGGGGACCTACGAGCAGTACTTC. It yields the protein CASSLNLGTYEQYF. This chain connects TRBV7-6 to TRBJ2-7; D is unresolved. V lost 2 bases and J lost 2, with 10 bases in between. From germline, CDR1 is SGHVS and CDR2 FNYEAQ. The CDR3 contains 14 residues.

The rearrangement joins TRBV2 to TRBJ2-3, with D tentatively TRBD2 (7 bases). The germline gives CDR1 SNHLY, CDR2 FYNNEI. Trimming stripped 8 bases from V and 1 base from J, with 13 bases between. The CDR3 contains 14 residues. The CDR3 here is CASADGGRTDTQYF. For the CDR3, the DNA is TGTGCCAGCGCCGACGGGGGGCGCACAGATACGCAGTATTTT.

This clonotype was observed a handful of times. V usage is TRBV7-2 and J usage is TRBJ1-1; D not resolved. In germline, CDR1 is SGHTA, CDR2 FQGNSA. V was cut by 6 bases and J by 4 bases, with 12 bases left in between. The CDR3 totals 13 residues. As DNA, the CDR3 is TGTGCCAGCAGGGGGATCCGGGGCACTGAAGCTTTCTTT. Its protein product is CASRGIRGTEAFF.

This clonotype was picked up a small number of times. The chain uses TRBV18 and TRBJ1-1; possibly TRBD1 for D (5 bases). V was pared by 5 bases and J by 0 bases, with 13 bases between. Germline V gives CDR1 KGHSH, CDR2 LQKENI. This CDR3 spans 15 amino acids. CDR3: CASSSLDNLNTEAFF. In nucleotides, the CDR3 is TGTGCCAGCTCAAGCCTGGACAACCTGAACACTGAAGCTTTCTTT.

This chain connects TRBV11-3 to TRBJ2-7; perhaps TRBD1 as D (7 bases). The CDR3 length is 15 residues. V was cut by 4 bases and J by 4 bases, with 17 bases left in between. The V gene's germline CDR1 is SGHNT and CDR2 YENEEA. CDR3 sequence: CASSSKPGDSYEQYF. The CDR3 DNA reads as TGTGCCAGCAGCTCCAAACCGGGGGACAGTTACGAGCAGTACTTC.

This clonotype was counted a few times. This chain connects TRBV29-1 to TRBJ2-6, with 9 bases matching TRBD1. V shed 6 bases, J shed 4 bases, and the junction held 10 bases outside the gene matches. This CDR3 comprises 16 residues. Germline V CDR1 and CDR2: SQVTM, ANQGSEA. The CDR3 sequence: CSVTGGYVAGANVLTF. The CDR3 DNA sequence: TGCAGCGTAACAGGGGGCTATGTAGCCGGGGCCAACGTCCTGACTTTC.

This clonotype appeared a few times. V gene TRBV7-2 combines with J gene TRBJ2-7; 11 nucleotides line up with TRBD2. The CDR3 runs 16 residues. CDR1 is SGHTA and CDR2 is FQGNSA in the germline V gene. The ends lost 1 base at V and 4 bases at J; junction bases unmatched: 6. In DNA form, the CDR3 reads TGTGCCAGCAGCTTAGGATCGACTAGCGGGACGTACGAGCAGTACTTC. Translation gives CASSLGSTSGTYEQYF.